The sequence of this T cell receptor beta chain was determined in a study of cytomegalovirus exposure and HLA in healthy donors. Notes on the study in general: Analyses of presence and absence presupposed an approximately uniform sequencing depth across donors. In an earlier analysis, about 87% or about 30%: the productive usage of most TCR beta V segments. TCR beta V- and J-gene trimming, according to a later analysis, was linked to a missense DCLRE1C variant.

PCR amplification relied on 60 Vbeta primers (plus 13 Jbeta primers). Here immunoSEQ multiplex PCR was the method, and the copy in TCRdb shows in-frame clones only, minus some. The sample shows roughly 98,000 clones, approximately 75% of them seen only once. As concerns this clone: Its antigen is not known.

At the time of sampling, donors were nominally healthy, though unrecorded immune exposures were likely. This receptor was obtained from an older woman in good health and CMV-seropositive. The sample comprised PBMCs.

The CDR3 region has the DNA TGCGCCAGCAGCCAAGAAGGGGGACAGGGGGCGCGAAAGGAAAAACTGTTTTTT. Translation gives CASSQEGGQGARKEKLFF. V is TRBV4-3 and J is TRBJ1-4, with 12 bases aligning to TRBD1. Germline V gene data show CDR1 as LGHNA and CDR2 as YSLEER. V was clipped by 0 bases and J by 8 bases; unmatched bases: 10. The CDR3 totals 18 residues.